This T cell receptor (beta chain) was profiled in a study of blood T cell repertoires in COVID-19. About the research overall: Whether acute or convalescent, the COVID-19 samples came from the United States, Italy and Spain.

Germline V gene sequence: CDR1 SGHTA, CDR2 FQGTGA. With 5 bases removed from V and 8 bases from J, the gap between germline ends came to 13 bases. The CDR3 is 13 residues long. Produced via immunoSEQ multiplex PCR; TCRdb's table is partial and in-frame only. In the table there are 200,000 to 300,000 clones, around nine tenths of which are singletons. V gene TRBV7-3 combines with J gene TRBJ1-3; D gene uncertain. The clonotype originates from a woman in her sixties or seventies with active or convalescent COVID-19. The sample taken for sequencing was peripheral blood. The CDR3 sequence: CASSPGSGDTIYF. The CDR3 DNA sequence: TGTGCCAGCAGCCCGGGCAGCGGAGACACCATATATTTT.